The TCR beta chain under discussion was sequenced for a study of T-cell memory formation after mild COVID-19. Background on the study: In these data, TCR clusters were largely donor specific.

One entry per CDR3 protein, called by TCRdb with MiXCR from the 5' RACE reads. The data show about 620,000 distinct CDR3 sequences, about a sixth seen once. V dropped 5 bases and J dropped 6; count of bases not matched to a gene: 8. The CDR3 sequence is 16 residues long. Only a few counts were recorded for this clonotype. Its antigen is not identified. Notes on the study in general: A subset of responding clones appeared in pre-infection memory, suggesting cross-reactive memory joined. Clones that contracted from day 15 to 85 were balanced CD4/CD8, while later expanders leaned CD4+. The authors left the SARS-CoV-2 specificity of second-wave clones peaking on day 37 unconfirmed.

The rearrangement links TRBV12-3 or TRBV12-4 to TRBJ1-6; the match to TRBD1 covers 9 bases. The source material was PBMCs or a T cell subset sorted from them (not recorded which). The source of this sequence is an adult woman who had mild COVID-19 (a few samples of this study predate the infection). Cell type and time point are not known. The CDR3 loop is CASSPLGQGANSPLHF. CDR3 nucleotide sequence: TGTGCCAGCAGTCCACTGGGACAGGGTGCTAATTCACCCCTCCACTTT.